The clone carrying this TCR beta chain was seen at least ten times. Its antigen is undetermined. The CDR3 is made up of 11 amino acids. Germline-derived CDR1 and CDR2 are SGDLS and YYNGEE. V lost 0 bases to trimming and J lost 8 bases, with 2 bases between them. MiXCR was run by TCRdb on the 5' RACE reads, yielding one entry per CDR3 protein. The table shows around 32,000 distinct CDR3 sequences, with 6.5% to 9% occurring only once. This sample is drawn from a study of CD8 T cells in ankylosing spondylitis. Study results and caveats: Characteristic of ankylosing spondylitis blood, it appeared, was a TCR beta motif comprising about eight highly homologous variants.

Sequencing was carried out using blood, either unsorted or a sorted T cell fraction (not recorded which). The TCR was taken from a male donor with ankylosing spondylitis or in good health (not recorded which). The rearrangement joins TRBV9 to TRBJ2-2, with unresolved D. The CDR3 DNA reads as TGTGCCAGCAGCGTAGGGGGGGAGCTGTTTTTT. Its protein is CASSVGGELFF.